The count of the clone carrying this T cell receptor beta chain is one. Its antigen is still unknown. This sample is part of a study of spatial heterogeneity in lung cancer. The CDR3 spans 15 residues. The V and J ends lost 7 bases and 3 bases, in that order; junction bases with no gene match: 14. Germline CDR1 SQVTM, CDR2 ANQGSEA. Study outcomes and limitations: Counts of expanded alpha and beta TCRs within tumors tracked the tumor nonsynonymous mutation count.

TCRdb fed the 5' RACE reads into MiXCR, producing one record per CDR3 protein. The data contain some 1,000 distinct CDR3 sequences, around 40% of them singletons. As to time point: sample taken at primary tumor resection. Tumor, nontumor lung or frozen PBMC supplied whole RNA that was sequenced unsorted. This clonotype originated in a female donor with early-stage non-small cell lung cancer. The chain combines TRBV29-1 with TRBJ1-1, with TRBD1 matching over 7 bases. The source material was lung tumor tissue, sampled at surgery. In DNA, the CDR3 is TGCAGCGCTTGGAAGCAGGGGGTTAAAGACACTGAAGCTTTCTTT. Translating it yields CSAWKQGVKDTEAFF.